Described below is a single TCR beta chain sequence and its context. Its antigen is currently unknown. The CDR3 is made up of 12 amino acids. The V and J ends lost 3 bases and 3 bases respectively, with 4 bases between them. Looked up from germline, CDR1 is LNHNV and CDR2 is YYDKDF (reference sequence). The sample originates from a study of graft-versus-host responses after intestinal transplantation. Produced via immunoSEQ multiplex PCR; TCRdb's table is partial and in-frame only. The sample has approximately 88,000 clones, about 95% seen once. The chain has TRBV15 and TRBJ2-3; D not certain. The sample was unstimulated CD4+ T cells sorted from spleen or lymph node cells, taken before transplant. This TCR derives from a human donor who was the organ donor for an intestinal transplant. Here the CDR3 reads CATSRETDTQYF. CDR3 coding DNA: TGTGCCACCAGCAGGGAGACAGATACGCAGTATTTT.